The clone carrying this TCR beta chain was counted many times. Its antigen remains unidentified. The sample is drawn from a study of early T cells in non-severe SARS-CoV-2 infection. Whole-study results and caveats: Clonotype matching in VDJdb favored anti-spike CD8 responses and did not capture private and CD4 specificities.

V was shortened by 5 bases and J by 4 bases, with 11 bases between the two germline ends. Germline V gives CDR1 SGHVS, CDR2 FNYEAQ. This CDR3 is 13 amino acids long. Via MiXCR, TCRdb re-called the 5' RACE reads, giving one row per CDR3 protein. The data show tens of thousands of distinct CDR3 sequences, about 9.1% seen once. The material was whole blood, obtained at baseline. The clonotype comes from an adult who was a healthcare worker with PCR-confirmed SARS-CoV-2 infection or an uninfected control (not recorded which). The genes are TRBV7-6 and TRBJ2-5; no clear D. Here the CDR3 DNA reads TGTGCCAGCAGCCCCGACACCCGAGAGACCCAGTACTTC. Translated: CASSPDTRETQYF.